The source of this TCR beta chain is a study of CD8+CD57+ T cells in acquired aplastic anemia. This clonotype was detected once. What it recognizes is unknown. Germline CDR1 is ENHRY and CDR2 is SYGVKD. The CDR3 has 15 amino acids. V lost 5 bases to trimming and J lost 0 bases; unmatched junction nucleotides: 7. Profiling of TCR beta VDJ combinations and CDR3 sequences used genomic DNA as template. One entry per CDR3 protein, called by TCRdb with MiXCR from the reads. The data hold about 40,000 distinct CDR3 sequences, with roughly 63% observed a single time. The study, taken as a whole, reports: Controls and patients did not differ significantly in CD8+ Simpson's diversity. Patients and controls were found to share fewer than 35 CD8+ CDR3 sequences.

Only patients with CD8+CD57+ cell expansion on flow cytometry were chosen for sequencing. In all patients, the disease was severe acquired aplastic anemia. The chain employs TRBV10-3 and TRBJ2-7; 7 nucleotides match TRBD1. Sequenced: sorted CD4+, CD8+, or CD8+CD57+ T cells (not recorded which) from PBMCs. This TCR came from a human donor with aplastic anemia. In DNA form, the CDR3 reads TGTGCCATCAGTAGAGGACAGGCTGGCTCCTACGAGCAGTACTTC. It codes for CAISRGQAGSYEQYF.